The clone carrying this TCR beta chain was seen many times. Its antigen remains unidentified. The sample comes from a study of response to subunit inactivated influenza vaccine. From the RT-PCR reads, TCRdb called clonotypes with MiXCR, one entry per CDR3 protein. The sample yields roughly 650,000 distinct CDR3 sequences, less than 15% seen once. Germline lookup yields CDR1 KGHSH and CDR2 LQKENI. The ends were cut back, 4 bases at V and 8 bases at J, with 6 bases in the middle. The CDR3 loop spans 11 amino acids. Notes on the study in general: Few new T cells, the authors suggested, are recruited by each seasonal influenza vaccination.

Sequenced material: PBMCs from blood, taken 14 to 15 days before vaccination. The TCR was taken from a middle-aged man who received an inactivated influenza vaccine. The chain combines TRBV18 with TRBJ2-1; no clear D gene. CDR3 in DNA: TGTGCCAGCTCACTAACCTATGAGCAGTTCTTC. It encodes CASSLTYEQFF.